The T cell receptor beta chain described here comes from a study of T cells in Graves' hyperthyroidism and ophthalmopathy. This clonotype was seen more than once but under ten times. TCR beta CDR3 sequences were amplified from RNA transcripts. Researchers ran a first-round RT-PCR on the TCR CDR3 using the HTBI primer set. TCRdb processed the multiplex PCR reads anew with MiXCR; each CDR3 protein has one entry. The table includes a few hundred thousand distinct CDR3 sequences, roughly 15% detected once. This receptor was taken from a woman under 30 with Graves' hyperthyroidism. Specimen: blood.

The CDR3 coding sequence is TGTGCCAGCAGCCAAGATCTAAGGGCCGGGGAGCTGTTTTTT. It yields the protein CASSQDLRAGELFF. The chain joins TRBV3-1 to TRBJ2-2, with no clear D. Germline assignment: CDR1 LGHDT and CDR2 YNNKEL (reference sequence). Trimming removed 0 bases from V and 6 bases from J, with 8 bases in between. This CDR3 has 14 amino acids.